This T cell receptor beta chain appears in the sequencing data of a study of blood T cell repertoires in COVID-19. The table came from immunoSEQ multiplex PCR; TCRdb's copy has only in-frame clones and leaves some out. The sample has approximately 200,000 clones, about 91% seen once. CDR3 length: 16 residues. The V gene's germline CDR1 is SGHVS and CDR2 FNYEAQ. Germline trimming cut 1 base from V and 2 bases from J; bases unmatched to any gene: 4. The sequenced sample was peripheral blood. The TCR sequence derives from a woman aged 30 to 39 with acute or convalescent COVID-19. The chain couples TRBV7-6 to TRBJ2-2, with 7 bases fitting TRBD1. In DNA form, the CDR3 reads TGTGCCAGCAGCTTAGAAACAGGGGCAAACACCGGGGAGCTGTTTTTT. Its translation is CASSLETGANTGELFF.